Sequencing of this T cell receptor (beta chain) was carried out in a study of T cells in Graves' hyperthyroidism and ophthalmopathy. This clonotype has ten or more counts. Amplified TCR beta CDR3 regions came from RNA transcripts. RT-PCR in the first round (using the HTBI primer set) targeted the TCR CDR3. TCRdb re-derived calls from the multiplex PCR reads in MiXCR, one entry per CDR3 protein. The table shows approximately 320,000 distinct CDR3 sequences, with around 17% occurring only once. Stable Graves' hyperthyroidism denoted no ophthalmopathy progression over 18 months. The CDR3 sequence is 14 residues long. V lost 7 bases and J lost 5, with 18 bases in between. Germline CDR1 reads SEHNR; CDR2 reads FQNEAQ (reference sequence).

What was sequenced was blood. The V gene is TRBV7-9, the J gene TRBJ2-7; maybe TRBD1 (6 bases). The origin of this receptor is a man aged 25-45 years with Graves' hyperthyroidism. The CDR3 DNA is TGTGCCAGCACCTCCGCACAGGGTTTCGACGAGCAGTACTTC. Translating gives CASTSAQGFDEQYF.